Sequencing of this TCR beta chain was carried out in a study of cytomegalovirus exposure and HLA in healthy donors. Study as a whole: Earlier, 95 million to 120 million unique TCR beta sequences were recovered from approximately 200 million T cells by an analysis.

Notes on the study in general: Segments of the TCR beta V type were, in most cases, productive about 87% or about 30% of the time in an earlier analysis. In vitro confirmation showed three CMV-associated chains to be CMV antigen specific. Another analysis was done later, and it associated fewer than 20,000 TCR beta sequences with HLA alleles at 0.05 false discovery rate.

For this clone: Its antigen is as yet unknown. The same CDR3 is also encoded by other DNA sequences in this sample.

CDR1 SGHNT and CDR2 YYREEE come from the germline V gene (reference sequence). V trimming: 4 bases; J trimming: 2 bases; junction bases outside the gene matches: 7. CDR3 length: 15 amino acids. PCR employed 60 Vbeta and 13 Jbeta primers. The repertoire was sequenced with immunoSEQ multiplex PCR; TCRdb's copy has only in-frame clones and lacks some. The sample records 65,000 or so clones, roughly 77% being singletons. This sequence was found in a woman aged 40 to 55 in good health and CMV-seropositive. Sequenced input: PBMCs. This chain links TRBV5-4 with TRBJ1-1, with 8 bases fitting TRBD1. The CDR3 is CASSRPGTGNTEAFF. The CDR3 DNA reads TGTGCCAGCAGCCGTCCCGGGACAGGAAACACTGAAGCTTTCTTT. Based on the CDR3 plus reference TRBV5-4 and TRBJ1-1, the full variable domain is ETGVTQSPTHLIKTRGQQVTLRCSSQSGHNTVSWYQQALGQGPQFIFQYYREEENGRGNFPPRFSGLQFPNYSSELNVNALELDDSALYLCASSRPGTGNTEAFFGQGTRLTVV.